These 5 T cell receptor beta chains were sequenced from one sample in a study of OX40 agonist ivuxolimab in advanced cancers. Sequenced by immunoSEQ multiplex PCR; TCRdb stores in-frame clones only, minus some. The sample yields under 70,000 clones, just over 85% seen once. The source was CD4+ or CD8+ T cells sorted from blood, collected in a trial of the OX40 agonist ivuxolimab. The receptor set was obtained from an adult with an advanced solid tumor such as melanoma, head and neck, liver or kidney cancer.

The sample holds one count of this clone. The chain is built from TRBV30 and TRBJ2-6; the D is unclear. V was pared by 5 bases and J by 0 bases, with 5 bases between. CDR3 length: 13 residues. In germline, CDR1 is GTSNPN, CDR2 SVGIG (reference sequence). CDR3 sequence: CAWVISGANVLTF. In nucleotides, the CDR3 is TGTGCCTGGGTGATCTCTGGGGCCAACGTCCTGACTTTC.

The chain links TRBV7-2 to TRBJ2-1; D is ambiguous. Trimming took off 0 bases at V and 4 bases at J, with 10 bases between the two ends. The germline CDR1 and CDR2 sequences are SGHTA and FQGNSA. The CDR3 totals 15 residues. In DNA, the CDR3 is TGTGCCAGCAGCTTAGCCGTACTAAGTTACAATGAGCAGTTCTTC. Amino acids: CASSLAVLSYNEQFF.

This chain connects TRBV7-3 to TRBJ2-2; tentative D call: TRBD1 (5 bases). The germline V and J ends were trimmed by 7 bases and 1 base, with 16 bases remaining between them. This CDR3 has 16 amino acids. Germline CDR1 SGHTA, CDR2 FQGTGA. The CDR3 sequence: CASTPGGTGNTGELFF. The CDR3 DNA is TGTGCCAGCACCCCCGGTGGAACAGGGAACACCGGGGAGCTGTTTTTT.

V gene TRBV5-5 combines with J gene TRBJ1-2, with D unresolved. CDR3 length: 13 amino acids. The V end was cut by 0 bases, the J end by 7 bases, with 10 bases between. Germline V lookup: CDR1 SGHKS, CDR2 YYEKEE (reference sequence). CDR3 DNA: TGTGCCAGCAGCTTGGACATACTACCTGGCTACACCTTC. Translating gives CASSLDILPGYTF.

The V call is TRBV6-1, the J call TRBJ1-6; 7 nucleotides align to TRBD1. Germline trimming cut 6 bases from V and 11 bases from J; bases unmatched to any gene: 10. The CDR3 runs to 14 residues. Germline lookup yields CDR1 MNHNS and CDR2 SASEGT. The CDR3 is CASSPGQAGTPLHF. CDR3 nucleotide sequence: TGTGCCAGCAGCCCCGGACAGGCCGGGACACCCCTCCACTTT.